This T cell receptor (beta chain) was found in a study of OX40 agonist ivuxolimab in advanced cancers. Clones were sequenced by immunoSEQ multiplex PCR, and TCRdb holds only the in-frame ones, with some missing. The table lists approximately 80,000 clones, roughly nine tenths of them singletons. The ends were cut back, 5 bases at V and 11 bases at J, with 13 bases in the middle. The CDR3 runs 12 residues. Germline CDR1 SNHLY, CDR2 FYNNEI. The V gene is TRBV2, the J gene TRBJ2-1; D is possibly TRBD2 (5 bases). The TCR was taken from an adult with an advanced solid tumor such as melanoma, head and neck, liver or kidney cancer. The source material was CD4+ or CD8+ T cells sorted from blood, sampled in a trial of the OX40 agonist ivuxolimab. CDR3 region: CASSIPPGKQFF. Written as DNA, the CDR3 is TGTGCCAGCAGTATCCCCCCCGGGAAGCAGTTCTTC.